The rows below give T cell receptor beta chains drawn from one sample of a study of cytomegalovirus exposure and HLA in healthy donors. This table comes from immunoSEQ multiplex PCR, and its TCRdb copy is limited to in-frame clones, with some not included. This repertoire includes 200,000 to 250,000 clones. Sequenced sample: PBMCs. The receptors originated from a woman younger than 45 in good health and CMV-seropositive. Both conserved end residues are part of each CDR3. A D gene is named only where the DNA matches it firmly.

v_call: TRBV5-1
d_call: TRBD2
j_call: TRBJ2-3
cdr3_aa: CASSLDVGAGNTQYF
cdr3_nt: TGCGCCAGCAGCTTGGACGTGGGAGCGGGGAATACGCAGTATTTT

v_call: TRBV4-1
d_call: TRBD1
j_call: TRBJ1-3
cdr3_aa: CASSPEGTGTGNTIYF
cdr3_nt: TGCGCCAGCAGCCCTGAGGGGACAGGGACTGGAAACACCATATATTTT

v_call: TRBV7-2
d_call: TRBD1
j_call: TRBJ1-4
cdr3_aa: CASSPRQGLGEKLFF
cdr3_nt: TGTGCCAGCAGCCCGCGACAGGGTCTCGGTGAAAAACTGTTTTTT

v_call: TRBV5-4
d_call: TRBD1
j_call: TRBJ1-1
cdr3_aa: CASSGTGAVTEAFF
cdr3_nt: TGTGCCAGCAGCGGGACAGGTGCGGTGACTGAAGCTTTCTTT

v_call: TRBV27
d_call: .
j_call: TRBJ2-1
cdr3_aa: CASSFSGRSGTFYNEQFF
cdr3_nt: TGTGCCAGCAGTTTCTCCGGGCGTAGCGGTACTTTCTACAATGAGCAGTTCTTC

v_call: TRBV12-5
d_call: .
j_call: TRBJ1-3
cdr3_aa: CASGLGGRSSGNTIYF
cdr3_nt: TGTGCTAGTGGTTTGGGGGGCCGAAGCTCTGGAAACACCATATATTTT

v_call: TRBV20-1
d_call: .
j_call: TRBJ2-7
cdr3_aa: CSVAQDEQYF
cdr3_nt: TGCAGTGTGGCCCAGGACGAGCAGTACTTC

v_call: TRBV4-3
d_call: TRBD2
j_call: TRBJ2-1
cdr3_aa: CASSQDRPSGSSYNEQFF
cdr3_nt: TGCGCCAGCAGCCAAGATCGGCCTAGCGGGAGTTCCTACAATGAGCAGTTCTTC

v_call: TRBV6-5
d_call: TRBD1
j_call: TRBJ1-2
cdr3_aa: CASRDRGRGGYTF
cdr3_nt: TGTGCCAGCAGGGACAGGGGGCGGGGGGGCTACACCTTC

v_call: TRBV18
d_call: TRBD2
j_call: TRBJ2-1
cdr3_aa: CASSPPNRGTSGFNEQFF
cdr3_nt: TGTGCCAGCTCACCACCGAACAGAGGGACTAGCGGGTTTAATGAGCAGTTCTTC

v_call: TRBV11-3
d_call: .
j_call: TRBJ1-1
cdr3_aa: CASSLGQTHTEAFF
cdr3_nt: TGTGCCAGCAGCTTAGGACAGACTCACACTGAAGCTTTCTTT

v_call: TRBV19
d_call: .
j_call: TRBJ1-2
cdr3_aa: CASSIPAGPDNYGYTF
cdr3_nt: TGTGCCAGTAGTATACCCGCGGGACCGGATAACTATGGCTACACCTTC

v_call: TRBV7-2
d_call: .
j_call: TRBJ1-3
cdr3_aa: CASSTSSGNTIYF
cdr3_nt: TGTGCCAGCAGCACTAGCTCTGGAAACACCATATATTTT

v_call: TRBV2
d_call: TRBD1
j_call: TRBJ2-4
cdr3_aa: CASSGQGIKNIQYF
cdr3_nt: TGTGCCAGCAGCGGACAGGGGATAAAAAACATTCAGTACTTC

v_call: TRBV27
d_call: .
j_call: TRBJ2-2
cdr3_aa: CASSFAFGGELFF
cdr3_nt: TGTGCCAGCAGTTTCGCTTTCGGCGGGGAGCTGTTTTTT

v_call: TRBV20-1
d_call: .
j_call: TRBJ1-1
cdr3_aa: CSARDYSEAFF
cdr3_nt: TGCAGTGCTAGAGATTATAGTGAAGCTTTCTTT

v_call: TRBV27
d_call: TRBD1
j_call: TRBJ1-1
cdr3_aa: CASSLKGTGITEAFF
cdr3_nt: TGTGCCAGCAGTTTAAAGGGGACAGGGATAACTGAAGCTTTCTTT

v_call: TRBV6-4
d_call: .
j_call: TRBJ2-5
cdr3_aa: CASSDAAGGTQYF
cdr3_nt: TGTGCCAGCAGTGACGCGGCCGGTGGGACCCAGTACTTC

v_call: TRBV5-1
d_call: TRBD1
j_call: TRBJ2-1
cdr3_aa: CASSWGTGAYNEQFF
cdr3_nt: TGCGCCAGCAGCTGGGGGACAGGGGCCTACAATGAGCAGTTCTTC

v_call: TRBV7-9
d_call: TRBD1
j_call: TRBJ1-2
cdr3_aa: CASSEQGEYGYTF
cdr3_nt: TGTGCCAGCAGCGAACAGGGGGAATATGGCTACACCTTC

v_call: TRBV7-6
d_call: TRBD1
j_call: TRBJ1-3
cdr3_aa: CASSLYRGGSGNTIYF
cdr3_nt: TGTGCCAGCAGCTTATACAGGGGGGGCTCTGGAAACACCATATATTTT

v_call: TRBV7-9
d_call: .
j_call: TRBJ2-2
cdr3_aa: CASSSTGAGELFF
cdr3_nt: TGTGCCAGCAGCTCGACGGGGGCCGGGGAGCTGTTTTTT

v_call: TRBV6-5
d_call: TRBD1
j_call: TRBJ1-2
cdr3_aa: CASSYRDRLNYGYTF
cdr3_nt: TGTGCCAGCAGTTACCGGGACAGGCTAAACTATGGCTACACCTTC

v_call: TRBV30
d_call: TRBD1
j_call: TRBJ2-5
cdr3_aa: CAWSAGQGFSETQYF
cdr3_nt: TGTGCCTGGAGTGCGGGACAGGGTTTTTCAGAGACCCAGTACTTC

v_call: TRBV19
d_call: TRBD2
j_call: TRBJ2-3
cdr3_aa: CASSIVGLAGLTDTQYF
cdr3_nt: TGTGCCAGTAGTATAGTAGGGTTAGCGGGGCTCACAGATACGCAGTATTTT

v_call: TRBV19
d_call: TRBD2
j_call: TRBJ2-3
cdr3_aa: CASRDTPLAGGDTQYF
cdr3_nt: TGTGCCAGTCGTGACACGCCACTAGCGGGAGGGGATACGCAGTATTTT

v_call: TRBV4-3
d_call: .
j_call: TRBJ2-5
cdr3_aa: CASSQDVGALETQYF
cdr3_nt: TGCGCCAGCAGCCAAGACGTGGGGGCACTGGAGACCCAGTACTTC

v_call: TRBV14
d_call: .
j_call: TRBJ1-1
cdr3_aa: CASSQVLEAFF
cdr3_nt: TGTGCCAGCAGCCAAGTCCTTGAAGCTTTCTTT

v_call: TRBV27
d_call: .
j_call: TRBJ2-1
cdr3_aa: CASSLIGGWNNEQFF
cdr3_nt: TGTGCCAGCAGTTTAATCGGAGGCTGGAACAATGAGCAGTTCTTC

v_call: TRBV6-4
d_call: TRBD1
j_call: TRBJ1-2
cdr3_aa: CASSLTGEPGYTF
cdr3_nt: TGTGCCAGCAGTTTAACAGGGGAGCCTGGCTACACCTTC

v_call: TRBV6-6
d_call: .
j_call: TRBJ2-1
cdr3_aa: CASSPMVGGRDNEQFF
cdr3_nt: TGTGCCAGCAGCCCTATGGTGGGGGGGCGAGACAATGAGCAGTTCTTC

v_call: TRBV5-4
d_call: .
j_call: TRBJ2-7
cdr3_aa: CASSLGLSQRDITYEQYF
cdr3_nt: TGTGCCAGCAGCTTAGGATTGAGTCAGCGGGACATCACCTACGAGCAGTACTTC

v_call: TRBV5-1
d_call: .
j_call: TRBJ2-2
cdr3_aa: CASSQRGSGGELFF
cdr3_nt: TGCGCCAGCAGCCAACGGGGGTCGGGCGGGGAGCTGTTTTTT

v_call: TRBV5-1
d_call: .
j_call: TRBJ1-2
cdr3_aa: CASSENPRVYGYTF
cdr3_nt: TGCGCCAGCAGCGAAAACCCCAGGGTTTACGGCTACACCTTC

v_call: TRBV29-1
d_call: TRBD1
j_call: TRBJ2-7
cdr3_aa: CSVYGQGFDEQYF
cdr3_nt: TGCAGCGTTTATGGACAGGGGTTCGACGAGCAGTACTTC

v_call: TRBV29-1
d_call: TRBD1
j_call: TRBJ1-2
cdr3_aa: CSVEGTGSLTTVGYTF
cdr3_nt: TGCAGCGTTGAAGGGACAGGGAGCCTCACGACCGTCGGCTACACCTTC

v_call: TRBV25-1
d_call: .
j_call: TRBJ2-5
cdr3_aa: CASSDPTNILETQYF
cdr3_nt: TGTGCCAGCAGTGATCCGACTAACATCTTAGAGACCCAGTACTTC

v_call: TRBV19
d_call: .
j_call: TRBJ2-7
cdr3_aa: CASGTAGGGPHEQYF
cdr3_nt: TGTGCCAGTGGAACCGCTGGGGGGGGGCCTCACGAGCAGTACTTC

v_call: TRBV5-1
d_call: .
j_call: TRBJ2-7
cdr3_aa: CASSLASSPWDEQYF
cdr3_nt: TGCGCCAGCAGCTTGGCGTCTAGCCCCTGGGATGAGCAGTACTTC

v_call: TRBV4-3
d_call: .
j_call: TRBJ1-2
cdr3_aa: CASSQGAVGAYGYTF
cdr3_nt: TGCGCCAGCAGCCAAGGGGCAGTGGGAGCCTATGGCTACACCTTC

v_call: TRBV11-2
d_call: TRBD1
j_call: TRBJ1-6
cdr3_aa: CASSLVSQGVTLHF
cdr3_nt: TGTGCCAGCAGCTTAGTCTCACAGGGGGTGACCCTCCACTTT

v_call: TRBV5-1
d_call: TRBD1
j_call: TRBJ1-6
cdr3_aa: CASSLASGGDSPLHF
cdr3_nt: TGCGCCAGCAGCTTGGCCTCAGGGGGCGATTCACCCCTCCACTTT

v_call: TRBV19
d_call: .
j_call: TRBJ2-7
cdr3_aa: CASSHPGHTYEQYF
cdr3_nt: TGTGCCAGTAGTCACCCGGGACACACCTACGAGCAGTACTTC

v_call: TRBV2
d_call: .
j_call: TRBJ2-7
cdr3_aa: CASTRRRGSGSYEQYF
cdr3_nt: TGTGCCAGCACCCGGCGGAGGGGCTCAGGCTCCTACGAGCAGTACTTC

v_call: TRBV7-6
d_call: .
j_call: TRBJ1-1
cdr3_aa: CASSLESPLKAFF
cdr3_nt: TGTGCCAGCAGCTTAGAAAGCCCCCTGAAAGCTTTCTTT

v_call: TRBV4-3
d_call: .
j_call: TRBJ2-1
cdr3_aa: CASSQAKFAGRGYNEQFF
cdr3_nt: TGCGCCAGCAGCCAAGCCAAGTTTGCGGGGCGAGGCTACAATGAGCAGTTCTTC

v_call: TRBV6-5
d_call: .
j_call: TRBJ2-7
cdr3_aa: CASSYSRASSGYEQYF
cdr3_nt: TGTGCCAGCAGTTACTCGAGGGCTAGCAGCGGGTACGAGCAGTACTTC

v_call: TRBV27
d_call: TRBD2
j_call: TRBJ2-5
cdr3_aa: CASSLSGLAGAQYF
cdr3_nt: TGTGCCAGCAGTTTATCAGGGTTGGCGGGGGCCCAGTACTTC

v_call: TRBV6-5
d_call: TRBD1
j_call: TRBJ1-2
cdr3_aa: CASSSRGPYGYTF
cdr3_nt: TGTGCCAGCAGTTCCAGGGGGCCCTATGGCTACACCTTC

v_call: TRBV30
d_call: .
j_call: TRBJ2-1
cdr3_aa: CAWSGLTYNEQFF
cdr3_nt: TGTGCCTGGAGTGGTCTGACTTACAATGAGCAGTTCTTC

v_call: TRBV4-1
d_call: TRBD1
j_call: TRBJ2-7
cdr3_aa: CASSQVRRTGGGVPQYF
cdr3_nt: TGCGCCAGCAGCCAAGTGCGGCGAACAGGGGGCGGTGTACCGCAGTACTTC

v_call: TRBV7-2
d_call: .
j_call: TRBJ2-5
cdr3_aa: CASRVAVLETQYF
cdr3_nt: TGTGCCAGCAGGGTAGCGGTATTAGAGACCCAGTACTTC

v_call: TRBV6-5
d_call: .
j_call: TRBJ2-7
cdr3_aa: CASSYGGASSYEQYF
cdr3_nt: TGTGCCAGCAGTTACGGTGGGGCTTCCTCCTACGAGCAGTACTTC

v_call: TRBV2
d_call: TRBD1
j_call: TRBJ1-2
cdr3_aa: CASDPQGNYGYTF
cdr3_nt: TGTGCCAGCGACCCACAGGGGAACTATGGCTACACCTTC

v_call: TRBV11-2
d_call: .
j_call: TRBJ2-1
cdr3_aa: CASSTRDWVIGIF
cdr3_nt: TGTGCCAGCAGCACCCGGGACTGGGTCATCGGAATCTTC

v_call: TRBV11-2
d_call: TRBD2
j_call: TRBJ2-7
cdr3_aa: CASSLVGLAGGPRHEQYF
cdr3_nt: TGTGCCAGCAGCTTAGTTGGACTAGCGGGAGGGCCAAGACACGAGCAGTACTTC

v_call: TRBV6-1
d_call: TRBD1
j_call: TRBJ2-5
cdr3_aa: CASTRTGWETQYF
cdr3_nt: TGTGCCAGCACCAGGACAGGGTGGGAGACCCAGTACTTC

v_call: TRBV7-6
d_call: TRBD1
j_call: TRBJ2-2
cdr3_aa: CASSMRIGGNTGELFF
cdr3_nt: TGTGCCAGCAGTATGAGGATAGGGGGCAACACCGGGGAGCTGTTTTTT

v_call: TRBV28
d_call: TRBD1
j_call: TRBJ1-2
cdr3_aa: CASSRRDRGFGPYGYTF
cdr3_nt: TGTGCCAGCAGTCGTCGGGACAGGGGATTCGGGCCTTATGGCTACACCTTC

v_call: TRBV15
d_call: .
j_call: TRBJ2-1
cdr3_aa: CATSRDPGIDEQFF
cdr3_nt: TGTGCCACCAGCAGAGATCCGGGGATAGATGAGCAGTTCTTC